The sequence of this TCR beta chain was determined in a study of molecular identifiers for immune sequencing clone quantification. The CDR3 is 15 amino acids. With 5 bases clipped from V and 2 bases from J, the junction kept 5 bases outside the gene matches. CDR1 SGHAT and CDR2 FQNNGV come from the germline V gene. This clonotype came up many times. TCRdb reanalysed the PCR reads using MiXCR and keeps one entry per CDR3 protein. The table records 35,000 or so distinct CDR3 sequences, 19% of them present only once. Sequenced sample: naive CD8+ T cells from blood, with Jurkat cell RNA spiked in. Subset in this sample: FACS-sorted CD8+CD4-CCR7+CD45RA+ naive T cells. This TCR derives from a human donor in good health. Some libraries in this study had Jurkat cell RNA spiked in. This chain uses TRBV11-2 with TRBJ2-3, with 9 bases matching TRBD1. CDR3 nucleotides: TGTGCCAGCAGCGTGACAGGGGGAGTCACAGATACGCAGTATTTT. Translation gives CASSVTGGVTDTQYF.